The clone carrying this T cell receptor (beta chain) was found once. The sample is drawn from a study of Ad26.COV2.S vaccination and SARS-CoV-2 variants. V trimming: 2 bases; J trimming: 4 bases; junction bases outside the gene matches: 8. The CDR3 has 16 amino acids. The germline gives CDR1 MNHNS, CDR2 SASEGT. Treatment of the sample: 15 to 20 received Ad26.COV2.S at low or high dose, single or two shots; about 5 received placebo; per-sample allocation not given. Sampling occurred on day 63 after the first vaccine or placebo injection. Wuhan-strain SARS-CoV-2 spike was expressed by the Ad26 vector that made up the vaccine. TCRdb keeps only in-frame clones here, not all; method: immunoSEQ multiplex PCR. Of about 680,000 clones listed, roughly 90% are singletons.

The chain joins TRBV6-1 to TRBJ2-7; 10 nucleotides match TRBD2. This material consisted of peripheral blood, taken in a trial of Ad26.COV2.S vaccine versus placebo. This TCR derives from a person between 18 and 59 years old who received the Ad26.COV2.S COVID-19 vaccine or a placebo. CDR3 nucleotide sequence: TGTGCCAGCAGTGAACCCCGGGGTAGCGGGAGGTACGAGCAGTACTTC. It yields the protein CASSEPRGSGRYEQYF.